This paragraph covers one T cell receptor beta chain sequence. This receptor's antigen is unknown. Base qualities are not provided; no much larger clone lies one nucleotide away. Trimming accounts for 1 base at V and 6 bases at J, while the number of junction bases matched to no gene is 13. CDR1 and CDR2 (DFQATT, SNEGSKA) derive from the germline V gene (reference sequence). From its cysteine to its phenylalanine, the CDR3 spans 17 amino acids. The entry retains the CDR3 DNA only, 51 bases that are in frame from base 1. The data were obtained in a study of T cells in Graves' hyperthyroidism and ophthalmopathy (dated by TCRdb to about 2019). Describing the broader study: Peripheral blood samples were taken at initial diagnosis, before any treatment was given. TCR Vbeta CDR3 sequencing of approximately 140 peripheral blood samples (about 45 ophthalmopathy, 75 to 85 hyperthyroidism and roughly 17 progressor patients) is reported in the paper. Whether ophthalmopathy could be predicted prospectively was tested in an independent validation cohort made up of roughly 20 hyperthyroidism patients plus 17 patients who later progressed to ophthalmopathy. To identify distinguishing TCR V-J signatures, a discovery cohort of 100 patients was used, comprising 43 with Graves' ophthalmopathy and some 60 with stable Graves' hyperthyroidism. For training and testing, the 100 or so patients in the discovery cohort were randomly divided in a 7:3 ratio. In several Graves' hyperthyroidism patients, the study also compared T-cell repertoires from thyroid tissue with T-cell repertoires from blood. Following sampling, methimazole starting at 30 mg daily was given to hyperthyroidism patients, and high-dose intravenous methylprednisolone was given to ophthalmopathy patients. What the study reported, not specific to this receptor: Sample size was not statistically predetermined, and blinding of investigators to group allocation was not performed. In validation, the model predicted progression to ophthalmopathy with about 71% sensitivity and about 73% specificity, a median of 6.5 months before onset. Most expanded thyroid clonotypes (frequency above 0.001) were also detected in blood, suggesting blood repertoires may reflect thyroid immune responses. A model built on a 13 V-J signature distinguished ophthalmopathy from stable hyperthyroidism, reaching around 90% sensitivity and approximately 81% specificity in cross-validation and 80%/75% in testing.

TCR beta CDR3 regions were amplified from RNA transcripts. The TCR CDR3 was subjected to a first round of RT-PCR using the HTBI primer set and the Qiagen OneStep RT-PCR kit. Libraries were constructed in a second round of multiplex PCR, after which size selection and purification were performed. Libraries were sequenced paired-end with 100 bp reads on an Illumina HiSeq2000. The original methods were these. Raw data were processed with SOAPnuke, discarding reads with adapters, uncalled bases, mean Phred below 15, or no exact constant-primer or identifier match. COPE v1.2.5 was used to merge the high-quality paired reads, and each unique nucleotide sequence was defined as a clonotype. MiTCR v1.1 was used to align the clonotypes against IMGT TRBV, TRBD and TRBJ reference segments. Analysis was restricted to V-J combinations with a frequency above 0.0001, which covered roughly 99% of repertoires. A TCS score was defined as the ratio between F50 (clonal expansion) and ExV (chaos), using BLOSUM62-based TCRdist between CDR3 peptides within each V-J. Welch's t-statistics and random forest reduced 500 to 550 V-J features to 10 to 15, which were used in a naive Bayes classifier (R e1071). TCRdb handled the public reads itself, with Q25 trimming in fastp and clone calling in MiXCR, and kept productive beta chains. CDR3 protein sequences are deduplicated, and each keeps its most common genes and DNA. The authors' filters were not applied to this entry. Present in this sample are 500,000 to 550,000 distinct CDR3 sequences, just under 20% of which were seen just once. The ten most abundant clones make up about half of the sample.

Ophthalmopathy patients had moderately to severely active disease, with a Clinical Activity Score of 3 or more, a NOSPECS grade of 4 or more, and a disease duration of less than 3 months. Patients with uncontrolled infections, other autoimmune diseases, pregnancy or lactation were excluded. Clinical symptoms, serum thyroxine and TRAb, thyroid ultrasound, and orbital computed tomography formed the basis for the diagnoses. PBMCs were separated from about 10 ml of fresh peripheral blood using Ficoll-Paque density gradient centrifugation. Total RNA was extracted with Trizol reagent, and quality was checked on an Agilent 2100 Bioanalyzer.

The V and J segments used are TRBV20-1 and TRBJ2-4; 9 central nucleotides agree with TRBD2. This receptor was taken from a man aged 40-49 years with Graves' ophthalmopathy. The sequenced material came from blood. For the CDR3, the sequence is CSARVSGRGAQGNIQYF. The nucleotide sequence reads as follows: TGCAGTGCTAGAGTTAGCGGGAGAGGGGCGCAAGGAAACATTCAGTACTTC.